The clone carrying this TCR beta chain was observed a few times. The target antigen is unknown. The data originate from a study of cytomegalovirus exposure and HLA in healthy donors. Study summary: Earlier results showed 117 million unique TCR beta sequences derived from roughly 180 million T cells. Overall study findings and caveats: In an earlier analysis, productive rearrangement rates for most beta V segments clustered near 90% or 30%. Some 16,000 TCR beta sequences were associated with HLA alleles at 0.05 false discovery rate in a later analysis. The majority of CMV-associated TCR beta chains were reported as apparently HLA-restricted in a later analysis.

Primers for the PCR totalled 60 Vbeta and 13 Jbeta. Using immunoSEQ multiplex PCR, the repertoire was profiled, and TCRdb retains in-frame clones only, with some absent. The sample has 84,000 or so clones; approximately 60% are singletons. This CDR3 contains 15 residues. The germline V gene has CDR1 SNHLY and CDR2 FYNNEI. V lost 2 bases and J 0 bases, leaving 8 bases between the germline ends. The TCR sequence derives from a woman in her thirties in good health and CMV-seropositive. Sequenced input: PBMCs. V is TRBV2 and J is TRBJ1-3; D is ambiguous. CDR3 sequence: CASSENPNSGNTIYF. CDR3 coding DNA: TGTGCCAGCAGTGAAAATCCCAACTCTGGAAACACCATATATTTT. The full variable domain, completed using reference TRBV2 and TRBJ1-3, is EPEVTQTPSHQVTQMGQEVILRCVPISNHLYFYWYRQILGQKVEFLVSFYNNEISEKSEIFDDQFSVERPDGSNFTLKIRSTKLEDSAMYFCASSENPNSGNTIYFGEGSWLTVV.